What follows describes a single T cell receptor beta chain. The data derive from a study of shared clonotypes between healthy human individuals. Cells designated naive CD8 were CD45RO-negative and were positively selected for CCR7, with terminally differentiated effector memory CD45RA+ cells excluded. Data came from immunoSEQ multiplex PCR; TCRdb stores just in-frame clones and leaves some out. The table has roughly 810,000 clones, 96% seen once. The ends were cut back, 4 bases at V and 6 bases at J, with 14 bases in the middle. This CDR3 comprises 13 residues. Germline V gene lookup returns CDR1 SGHRS and CDR2 YFSETQ.

This clonotype was sampled from a man aged 30 to 45 in good health. The V call is TRBV5-1, the J call TRBJ2-7, with D unresolved. The material sequenced was naive CD8+ T cells sorted from blood. The CDR3 protein is CASSPGPAGEQYF. The CDR3 DNA reads TGCGCCAGCAGCCCCGGGCCAGCTGGCGAGCAGTACTTC.